This TCR beta chain was recorded in a study of cytomegalovirus exposure and HLA in healthy donors. This CDR3 region has 19 residues. The J segment lost 0 bases and the V segment lost 1 base, leaving 12 bases of the junction unmatched. CDR1 and CDR2 from the germline V gene are MNHNS and SASEGT. In the PCR, 60 Vbeta and 13 Jbeta primers were used. As processed by the authors: An analysis performed later counted roughly 79 million unique TCR beta chains (roughly 9.9 million of them shared). The protocol was immunoSEQ multiplex PCR, while the TCRdb copy is restricted to in-frame clones and leaves out a portion. V and J calls and clone size are those listed in that table; D and trimming were worked out from the DNA. The sample shows 170,000 or so clones, approximately 80% of them seen only once. General study results and limits: It was 150 to 200 TCR beta chains that were listed as cytomegalovirus-associated.

In the case of this clone: Antigen: not known.

This TCR derives from a man in his thirties or forties in good health and CMV-seropositive. The sequencing sample was made of PBMCs. This sequence joins TRBV6-1 and TRBJ2-3; TRBD1 agrees at 8 bases. CDR3 protein: CASSEGLWGTGFSTDTQYF. For the CDR3, the DNA is TGTGCCAGCAGTGAAGGTTTGTGGGGGACAGGATTTAGCACAGATACGCAGTATTTT.